These 30 T cell receptor beta chains share one sample of origin, sequenced in a study of PD-1 blockade in mismatch repair-deficient tumors. Clones were read by immunoSEQ multiplex PCR, and TCRdb kept only the in-frame ones, dropping some. The sample includes some 84,000 clones, around 85% seen only once; the top ten take approximately 2.7%. The sample was peripheral blood, taken 12 weeks after starting pembrolizumab. The source is an adult with mismatch repair-deficient cancer.

The chain recombines TRBV27 with TRBJ1-5, with D perhaps matching TRBD1 (5 bases). The CDR3 has 16 amino acids. Germline assignment: CDR1 MNHEY and CDR2 SMNVEV (reference sequence). V dropped 2 bases and J dropped 7 bases, with 18 bases sitting between them. This CDR3 is CASSLKASRRDQPQHF. The CDR3 DNA is TGTGCCAGCAGTTTAAAAGCTTCGCGCAGGGACCAGCCCCAGCATTTT.

The genes are TRBV19 and TRBJ1-2, with TRBD1 as a possible D gene (5 bases). The CDR3 sequence is 13 residues long. Germline V gene data show CDR1 as LNHDA and CDR2 as SQIVND (reference sequence). Trimming took off 7 bases at V and 5 bases at J, with 14 bases between the two ends. CDR3 protein: CASTRGETYGYTF. CDR3 in DNA: TGTGCCAGTACTAGGGGCGAAACTTATGGCTACACCTTC.

The CDR3 DNA reads as TGTGCCAGCAGTTTAGGACAGGCAATTTATGGCTACACCTTC. The encoded protein is CASSLGQAIYGYTF. This sequence joins TRBV28 and TRBJ1-2; TRBD1 aligns across 7 bases. From germline, CDR1 is MDHEN and CDR2 SYDVKM. V trimming: 2 bases; J trimming: 5 bases; junction bases outside the gene matches: 5. This CDR3 is built from 14 residues.

This clone appeared a few times. This rearrangement joins TRBV9 to TRBJ2-2; 9 bases are shared with TRBD1. Unmatched junction bases numbered 7, after V lost 2 bases and J lost 5 bases. CDR1 and CDR2 (germline): SGDLS, YYNGEE. This CDR3 is 16 amino acids long. The CDR3 loop is CASSVRPGQGTGELFF. CDR3 DNA: TGTGCCAGCAGCGTTCGACCGGGACAGGGAACCGGGGAGCTGTTTTTT.

The chain has TRBV7-8 and TRBJ2-1; D might be TRBD2 (6 bases). The V end was cut by 4 bases, the J end by 5 bases, with 15 bases between. The CDR3 consists of 15 residues. The germline V gene encodes CDR1 SGHVS and CDR2 FQNEAQ. CDR3 loop: CASSYGAGLNNEQFF. Here the CDR3 DNA reads TGTGCCAGCAGCTACGGAGCGGGCCTTAACAATGAGCAGTTCTTC.

J is TRBJ2-3 and V is TRBV27, with a tentative D call TRBD1 (5 bases). This CDR3 spans 15 amino acids. V shed 5 bases and J shed 2 bases, with 14 bases lying between them. CDR1 is MNHEY and CDR2 is SMNVEV in the germline V gene (reference sequence). CDR3: CASSTPGIITDTQYF. The CDR3 DNA reads TGTGCCAGCAGTACCCCAGGGATTATCACAGATACGCAGTATTTT.

This sequence joins TRBV7-8 and TRBJ1-4, with 7 bases fitting TRBD1. J was trimmed by 6 bases and V by 4 bases; bases with no gene match: 5. The CDR3 covers 14 residues. Germline lookup yields CDR1 SGHVS and CDR2 FQNEAQ. The CDR3 nucleotides are TGTGCCAGCAGCTGGGGGACAGTGGATGAAAAACTGTTTTTT. This codes for CASSWGTVDEKLFF. Combining the CDR3 with reference TRBV7-8 and TRBJ1-4 gives the whole variable domain GAGVSQSPRYKVAKRGQDVALRCDPISGHVSLFWYQQALGQGPEFLTYFQNEAQLDKSGLPSDRFFAERPEGSVSTLKIQRTQQEDSAVYLCASSWGTVDEKLFFGSGTQLSVL.

The J gene is TRBJ1-2, the V gene TRBV19, with TRBD1 identical over 8 bases. Germline V gene lookup returns CDR1 LNHDA and CDR2 SQIVND (reference sequence). The ends lost 6 bases at V and 0 bases at J; junction bases unmatched: 6. The CDR3 is 15 residues long. CDR3 nucleotides: TGTGCCAGTAGCATGGGACAGGCTGCTAACTATGGCTACACCTTC. The encoded protein is CASSMGQAANYGYTF.

This sequence joins TRBV7-8 and TRBJ2-1, with D possibly matching TRBD1 (6 bases). The V and J ends lost 1 base and 2 bases respectively, with 18 bases between them. There are 18 residues in the CDR3. Germline CDR1 and CDR2: SGHVS and FQNEAQ. The CDR3 spells CASSLEEVKRQAYNEQFF. DNA of the CDR3: TGTGCCAGCAGCTTAGAAGAGGTAAAGAGACAGGCCTACAATGAGCAGTTCTTC.

CDR3 coding DNA: TGTGCCAGCAGCCCGGGACTAGCTCAAAACTCCTACGAGCAGTACTTC. Translating gives CASSPGLAQNSYEQYF. This chain joins TRBV9 and TRBJ2-7; the match to TRBD2 covers 9 bases. Germline V lookup: CDR1 SGDLS, CDR2 YYNGEE. The CDR3 covers 16 residues. The V and J ends lost 4 bases and 0 bases, in that order; junction bases with no gene match: 8.

The chain recombines TRBV5-1 with TRBJ1-1; 7 bases fit TRBD1. CDR1 is SGHRS, CDR2 YFSETQ, per germline. CDR3 length equals 15 residues. Trimming removed 4 bases from V and 4 bases from J; junction bases left unmatched: 10. CDR3 loop: CASSPEGARGTEAFF. The CDR3 region has the DNA TGCGCCAGCAGCCCAGAGGGGGCCCGGGGCACTGAAGCTTTCTTT. Full variable domain (missing parts from reference TRBV5-1 and TRBJ1-1): KAGVTQTPRYLIKTRGQQVTLSCSPISGHRSVSWYQQTPGQGLQFLFEYFSETQRNKGNFPGRFSGRQFSNSRSEMNVSTLELGDSALYLCASSPEGARGTEAFFGQGTRLTVV.

The sample holds one count of this clone. The chain joins TRBV19 to TRBJ2-1; 8 nucleotides line up with TRBD2. The CDR3 loop spans 15 amino acids. The germline V gene encodes CDR1 LNHDA and CDR2 SQIVND (reference sequence). Trimming took 3 bases from V and 10 from J; bases not matched to a gene: 11. The CDR3 nucleotides are TGTGCCAGTAGTATGGATAGCGGGACCGCGGTGGAGCAGTTCTTC. This gives the protein CASSMDSGTAVEQFF.

CDR3 DNA: TGTGCCAGCAGCCCAAGCAGGGACGATGAGCAGTTCTTC. It is translated as CASSPSRDDEQFF. V and J are TRBV7-2 and TRBJ2-1, with D perhaps TRBD1 or TRBD2 (5 bases each). V lost 5 bases and J 8 bases, leaving 13 bases between the germline ends. The length of the CDR3 is 13 residues. In germline, CDR1 is SGHTA, CDR2 FQGNSA. Supplemented by reference TRBV7-2 and TRBJ2-1, the full variable domain reads GAGVSQSPSNKVTEKGKDVELRCDPISGHTALYWYRQSLGQGLEFLIYFQGNSAPDKSGLPSDRFSAERTGGSVSTLTIQRTQQEDSAVYLCASSPSRDDEQFFGPGTRLTVL.

This chain connects TRBV10-3 to TRBJ2-1; D is perhaps TRBD1 or TRBD2 (5 bases each). This CDR3 has 14 amino acids. The germline gives CDR1 ENHRY, CDR2 SYGVKD. V lost 4 bases, J lost 6 bases, and 13 bases lay in between. CDR3 in DNA: TGTGCCATCAGTGCGGGCGACGGGGCCAATGAGCAGTTCTTC. Translating it yields CAISAGDGANEQFF.

The chain employs TRBV6-6 and TRBJ2-3, with 16 bases aligning to TRBD2. The J segment lost 5 bases and the V segment lost 6 bases, leaving 5 bases of the junction unmatched. The length of the CDR3 is 16 residues. The germline gives CDR1 MNHNY, CDR2 SVGAGI (reference sequence). The CDR3 region is CASRSGTSGRVDTQYF. The CDR3 region has the DNA TGTGCCAGCAGGTCCGGGACTAGCGGGAGGGTAGATACGCAGTATTTT.

V and J are TRBV5-6 and TRBJ1-5, with unresolved D. Germline V gives CDR1 SGHDT, CDR2 YYEEEE. The germline V and J ends were trimmed by 3 bases and 2 bases, with 21 bases remaining between them. The length of the CDR3 is 18 residues. This CDR3 reads CASSSSLAEGVGNQPQHF. The CDR3 DNA reads as TGTGCCAGCAGCTCATCCCTGGCGGAGGGTGTCGGCAATCAGCCCCAGCATTTT.

The chain carries TRBV5-3 and TRBJ2-5; D possibly corresponds to TRBD2 (6 bases). TRBV5-3 is known as an ORF, though its function is uncertain. Trimming removed 4 bases at V and 4 bases at J, with 17 bases between. This CDR3 spans 15 amino acids. CDR3 region: CARSIRRGKRETQYF. The CDR3 DNA sequence: TGTGCCAGAAGCATCCGACGGGGGAAGAGAGAGACCCAGTACTTC.

This clone was observed at least ten times. This chain links TRBV6-1 with TRBJ1-5; maybe TRBD1 (5 bases). The CDR3 spans 14 residues. V lost 4 bases, J lost 0 bases, and 7 bases lay in between. The germline V gene has CDR1 MNHNS and CDR2 SASEGT. Written as DNA, the CDR3 is TGTGCCAGCAGTGGGGACCTTAGCAATCAGCCCCAGCATTTT. Translated, it gives CASSGDLSNQPQHF.

The chain combines TRBV19 with TRBJ2-7; perhaps TRBD2 as D (6 bases). Looked up from germline, CDR1 is LNHDA and CDR2 is SQIVND (reference sequence). This CDR3 has 14 amino acids. V lost 3 bases, J lost 5 bases, and 14 bases lay in between. The CDR3 protein is CASSISIGGHEQYF. DNA for the CDR3: TGTGCCAGTAGTATTTCCATCGGGGGTCACGAGCAGTACTTC.

The chain joins TRBV6-5 to TRBJ2-5; D uncertain. CDR1 and CDR2 from the germline V gene are MNHEY and SVGAGI. There are 15 residues in the CDR3. The V end lost 3 bases, the J end lost 4 bases, and 15 bases lay between the germline ends. The CDR3 here is CASSYSQLLGETQYF. The CDR3 bases are TGTGCCAGCAGTTATTCCCAACTACTCGGAGAGACCCAGTACTTC.

The chain has TRBV5-4 and TRBJ1-4; 10 nucleotides line up with TRBD1. Germline V lookup: CDR1 SGHNT, CDR2 YYREEE (reference sequence). The length of the CDR3 is 13 residues. V lost 8 bases, J lost 6 bases, and 4 bases stayed unmatched. Here the CDR3 reads CASKTGGDEKLFF. DNA for the CDR3: TGTGCCAGTAAGACAGGGGGCGATGAAAAACTGTTTTTT.

The CDR3 DNA follows: TGTGCCAGCAGTGAACGGACAACTGTTTACGGAAACACCATATATTTT. Encoded protein: CASSERTTVYGNTIYF. The chain carries TRBV6-1 and TRBJ1-3; possible D gene TRBD1, 5 bases. V dropped 2 bases and J dropped 4 bases, with 15 bases sitting between them. The CDR3 has 16 amino acids. Germline assignment: CDR1 MNHNS and CDR2 SASEGT.

The chain combines TRBV5-1 with TRBJ2-1, with 7 bases matching TRBD2. The CDR3 totals 16 residues. J was trimmed by 3 bases and V by 0 bases; bases with no gene match: 6. The germline CDR1 and CDR2 sequences are SGHRS and YFSETQ. CDR3: CASSLEPSGLYNEQFF. CDR3 DNA sequence: TGCGCCAGCAGCTTGGAGCCTAGCGGACTCTACAATGAGCAGTTCTTC.

This clone came up a few times. This chain uses TRBV2 with TRBJ1-1; D ambiguous. The CDR3 is 13 amino acids. V lost 5 bases and J 1 base, leaving 8 bases between the germline ends. Germline values: CDR1 SNHLY, CDR2 FYNNEI. CDR3 nucleotides: TGTGCCAGCAGTCGAACAGAGAACACTGAAGCTTTCTTT. As protein: CASSRTENTEAFF.

This sequence joins TRBV7-9 and TRBJ1-2, with 7 bases matching TRBD1. V was pared by 5 bases and J by 3 bases, with 3 bases of the junction left unmatched. CDR1 and CDR2 (germline): SEHNR, FQNEAQ (reference sequence). This CDR3 comprises 13 residues. CDR3 in amino acids: CASSRGTDYGYTF. CDR3 nucleotides: TGTGCCAGCAGCCGCGGGACAGACTATGGCTACACCTTC.

The V call is TRBV30, the J call TRBJ1-5; D might be TRBD1 (6 bases). The CDR3 runs 16 residues. Trimming cost V 2 bases and J 6 bases, with 20 bases left between them. Looked up from germline, CDR1 is GTSNPN and CDR2 is SVGIG (reference sequence). The CDR3 reads CAWSFPGTARGQPQHF. The DNA for the CDR3 is TGTGCCTGGAGTTTCCCCGGCACGGCCAGGGGTCAGCCCCAGCATTTT.

The V gene is TRBV6-1, the J gene TRBJ1-3, with D unclear. The V gene's germline CDR1 is MNHNS and CDR2 SASEGT. CDR3 length: 12 amino acids. Trimming cost V 2 bases and J 7 bases, with 6 bases left between them. The CDR3 DNA reads TGTGCCAGCAGTGAAACCCGGAACACCATATATTTT. This codes for CASSETRNTIYF.

The chain is built from TRBV28 and TRBJ2-1; no clear D gene. The CDR3 has 23 amino acids. Per germline, CDR1 MDHEN and CDR2 SYDVKM. V was trimmed by 2 bases and J by 7 bases, leaving 39 bases between them. The CDR3 region has the DNA TGTGCCAGCAGTTTAGGGGTCCCCACCAAGATAGTGGGCGGTTCTGAGTTGGTGAATGAGCAGTTCTTC. This gives the protein CASSLGVPTKIVGGSELVNEQFF.

The chain uses TRBV7-9 and TRBJ1-2; the match to TRBD1 covers 9 bases. This CDR3 has 15 residues. The V and J ends lost 3 bases and 6 bases, in that order; junction bases with no gene match: 8. The V gene's germline CDR1 is SEHNR and CDR2 FQNEAQ (reference sequence). This CDR3 is CASSLGQGGLHGYTF. CDR3 nucleotides: TGTGCCAGCAGCTTGGGACAGGGAGGGTTGCATGGCTACACCTTC.

Points on this clone: The junction and the germline gene differ at one end; a read error may be behind it. The chain recombines TRBV10-3 with TRBJ2-5, with TRBD2 matching 12 bases. The germline CDR1 and CDR2 sequences are ENHRY and SYGVKD. CDR3 length: 14 amino acids. CDR3 in DNA: TGTGCCAGCAGTGCTCTAGCGGGAGGGTTAGCCCAGTACTTC. This encodes CASSALAGGLAQYF.